This T cell receptor (beta chain) was profiled in a study of T cells in localized non-small cell lung cancer. Repertoires were generated with immunoSEQ multiplex PCR, while TCRdb's copy carries only in-frame clones and drops some. The sample has 25,000 to 30,000 clones, around 93% seen once. This clone was seen a handful of times. Its antigen is still unknown. Germline V CDR1 and CDR2: SGHAT, FQNNGV. The CDR3 has 15 residues. V shed 3 bases and J shed 6 bases, with 14 bases lying between them. Findings and limits, study-wide: An association was observed between higher blood T cell density and longer overall survival. Heterogeneity remains possible, as sequencing covered one tumor region only.

The chain employs TRBV11-2 and TRBJ2-2, with D perhaps matching TRBD1 (6 bases). The receptor was derived from a female donor over 55 with stage I lung adenocarcinoma. The source was peripheral blood, collected before any cancer treatment. CDR3 sequence reads: CASSFTSGVAGELFF. DNA for the CDR3: TGTGCCAGCAGCTTTACGTCAGGGGTGGCCGGGGAGCTGTTTTTT.